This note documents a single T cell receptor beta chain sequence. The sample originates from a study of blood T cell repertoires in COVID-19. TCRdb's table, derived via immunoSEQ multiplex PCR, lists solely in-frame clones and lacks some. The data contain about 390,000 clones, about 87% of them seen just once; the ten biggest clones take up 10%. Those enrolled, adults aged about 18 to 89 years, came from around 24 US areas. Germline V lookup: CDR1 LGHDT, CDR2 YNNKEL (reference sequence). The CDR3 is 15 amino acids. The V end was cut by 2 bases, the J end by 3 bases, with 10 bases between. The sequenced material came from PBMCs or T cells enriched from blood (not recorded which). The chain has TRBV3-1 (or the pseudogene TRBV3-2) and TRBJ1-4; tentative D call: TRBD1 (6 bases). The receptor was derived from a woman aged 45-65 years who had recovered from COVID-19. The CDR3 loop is CASSQTGRANEKLFF. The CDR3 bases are TGTGCCAGCAGCCAAACAGGGAGGGCTAATGAAAAACTGTTTTTT.